The text below deals with one T cell receptor (beta chain). The data originate from a study of T cells in Graves' hyperthyroidism and ophthalmopathy. Germline CDR1 reads SGHNT; CDR2 reads YYREEE (reference sequence). The CDR3 sequence is 15 residues long. V shed 4 bases, J shed 5 bases, and the junction held 9 bases outside the gene matches. Lactation, pregnancy, other autoimmune disease or uncontrolled infection excluded patients. Authors of the study amplified TCR beta CDR3 regions from RNA transcripts. With the HTBI primer set, the TCR CDR3 went through a first round of RT-PCR. TCRdb fed the multiplex PCR reads into MiXCR, producing one record per CDR3 protein. The sample holds hundreds of thousands of distinct CDR3 sequences, roughly 15% seen once.

Sequencing was carried out using blood. This receptor was identified in a woman aged 45-60 years with Graves' ophthalmopathy. The chain is built from TRBV5-4 and TRBJ2-5; 9 positions agree with TRBD2. The CDR3 spells CASSKIAGVVETQYF. In nucleotides, the CDR3 is TGTGCCAGCAGCAAGATAGCGGGAGTGGTGGAGACCCAGTACTTC. Full variable domain (rest looked up from reference TRBV5-4 and TRBJ2-5): ETGVTQSPTHLIKTRGQQVTLRCSSQSGHNTVSWYQQALGQGPQFIFQYYREEENGRGNFPPRFSGLQFPNYSSELNVNALELDDSALYLCASSKIAGVVETQYFGPGTRLLVL.